This T cell receptor (beta chain) was found in a study of vaccination and CD4 T cells after COVID-19. Study-level information: Overlapping peptides covering the spike proteins of SARS-CoV-2, HCoV-NL63, HCoV-OC43 and HCoV-229E were added to stimulate cells.

Documented treatment: roughly 11-day PBMC culture with coronavirus spike peptide pools or control peptides (ViraFEST assay). Losses at the gene ends were 3 bases for V and 7 bases for J; bases not matched to a gene: 8. CDR1 is MGHRA and CDR2 is YSYEKL in the germline V gene. The CDR3 is made up of 15 amino acids. This clonotype came up a few times. Its antigen remains unidentified. Cultured CD4+ T-cell DNA underwent Oncomine TCR Beta short-read sequencing. TCRdb processed the PCR reads anew with MiXCR; each CDR3 protein has one entry. The data show 17,000 or so distinct CDR3 sequences, about 40% seen once.

The chain couples TRBV4-1 to TRBJ2-7; TRBD1 agrees at 11 bases. The origin of this receptor is a human donor who had recovered from COVID-19. Sequences were obtained from CD4+ T cells from blood, cultured in vitro. The CDR3: CASSHHGQGADEQYF. Here the CDR3 DNA reads TGCGCCAGCAGCCACCACGGACAGGGGGCGGATGAGCAGTACTTC.